These 21 T cell receptor beta chains share one sample of origin, sequenced in a study of blood T cells in healthy people across ages. The authors ran a second PCR of roughly 6 to 12 cycles using a sample-barcoded 5' primer and a J-beta primer mix. TCRdb used MiXCR to reprocess the 5' RACE reads, holding one entry per CDR3 protein. The table has 1.5 million to 2 million distinct CDR3 sequences, 30% to 40% seen once. The sample taken for sequencing was blood. The receptors shown here come from a human donor in good health.

The chain joins TRBV3-1 to TRBJ2-7, with a tentative D call TRBD2 (5 bases). Germline CDR1 and CDR2: LGHDT and YNNKEL (reference sequence). V was clipped by 4 bases and J by 6 bases, with 13 bases between them. The CDR3 has 13 amino acids. CDR3 coding DNA: TGTGCCAGCAGCCTTGGACTGATAGCCGAGCAGTACTTC. Protein product: CASSLGLIAEQYF.

The genes are TRBV20-1 and TRBJ2-1; TRBD2 agrees at 9 bases. V was pared by 2 bases and J by 4 bases, with 6 bases of the junction left unmatched. CDR1 is DFQATT, CDR2 SNEGSKA, per germline (reference sequence). This CDR3 is built from 15 residues. CDR3 nucleotides: TGCAGTGCTAGATATGCGGGGGGGCATTACAATGAGCAGTTCTTC. This gives the protein CSARYAGGHYNEQFF.

The chain links TRBV6-5 to TRBJ2-3; TRBD1 matches at 7 bases. V shed 4 bases and J 11 bases; nucleotides not matched to a gene: 24. Germline values: CDR1 MNHEY, CDR2 SVGAGI. CDR3 length: 18 amino acids. CDR3: CASSFDPFMGQSLYEQYF. CDR3 nucleotide sequence: TGTGCCAGCAGTTTCGACCCCTTTATGGGACAGTCCCTCTACGAGCAGTATTTT.

Comments on this clonotype: Likely a read error: the CDR3 ends without its conserved phenylalanine or tryptophan. The V and J genes are TRBV28 and TRBJ2-3; TRBD1 is a possible D gene (6 bases). Trimming took 2 bases from V and 4 from J, leaving 13 bases between them. This CDR3 contains 15 residues. Germline V gives CDR1 MDHEN, CDR2 SYDVKM. The CDR3 sequence: CASSLNGQSSDTQYV. Here the CDR3 DNA reads TGTGCCAGCAGTTTAAATGGACAGTCGTCAGATACGCAGTATGTT.

This chain connects TRBV6-5 to TRBJ2-3, with TRBD2 as a possible D gene (5 bases). The CDR3 is 14 residues long. Germline V gene data show CDR1 as MNHEY and CDR2 as SVGAGI. Trimming stripped 2 bases from V and 7 bases from J, with 13 bases between. CDR3 loop: CASSYTLSGNTQYF. The CDR3 DNA reads as TGTGCCAGCAGTTACACCCTGAGCGGAAATACGCAGTATTTT.

V usage is TRBV2 and J usage is TRBJ1-2; D gene ambiguous. This CDR3 comprises 14 residues. From germline, CDR1 is SNHLY and CDR2 FYNNEI. The ends were cut back, 8 bases at V and 8 bases at J, with 21 bases in the middle. The CDR3 DNA sequence: TGTGCCAGCCGAACCGTGCAGGTCCCCCTGGGCTACACCTTC. It translates to CASRTVQVPLGYTF.

The chain recombines TRBV20-1 with TRBJ2-5; perhaps D is TRBD1 or TRBD2 (7 bases each). Germline V lookup: CDR1 DFQATT, CDR2 SNEGSKA (reference sequence). V gave up 6 bases and J gave up 5 bases, with 19 bases separating them. The CDR3 covers 14 residues. The chain's CDR3 is CSASAGRGGETQYF. CDR3 nucleotide sequence: TGCAGTGCCTCAGCGGGCAGGGGGGGGGAGACCCAGTACTTC.

The V gene is TRBV10-3, the J gene TRBJ2-3; no reliable D call. The V end lost 6 bases, the J end lost 0 bases, and 10 bases lay between the germline ends. The germline V gene encodes CDR1 ENHRY and CDR2 SYGVKD. The CDR3 spans 14 residues. The CDR3: CAISLGLSTDTQYF. The CDR3 DNA is TGTGCCATCAGCCTGGGCCTGAGCACAGATACGCAGTATTTT.

This clonotype was counted many times. The CDR3 here is CASSLFLGSGANVLTF. The CDR3 bases are TGTGCCAGCAGCTTGTTTCTGGGATCTGGGGCCAACGTCCTGACTTTC. The rearrangement links TRBV7-2 to TRBJ2-6; D unclear. V lost 3 bases and J 1 base, leaving 10 bases between the germline ends. This CDR3 contains 16 residues. Germline CDR1 and CDR2: SGHTA and FQGNSA. Combining the CDR3 with reference TRBV7-2 and TRBJ2-6 gives the whole variable domain GAGVSQSPSNKVTEKGKDVELRCDPISGHTALYWYRQSLGQGLEFLIYFQGNSAPDKSGLPSDRFSAERTGGSVSTLTIQRTQQEDSAVYLCASSLFLGSGANVLTFGAGSRLTVL.

A few counts support this clonotype. The chain uses TRBV7-6 and TRBJ1-2; TRBD1 might be the D (5 bases). V was cut by 0 bases and J by 8 bases, with 13 bases left in between. Germline V gene data show CDR1 as SGHVS and CDR2 as FNYEAQ. The CDR3 is made up of 14 amino acids. The CDR3: CASSLAPGLNGYTF. The CDR3, as DNA: TGTGCCAGCAGCTTAGCCCCAGGGTTGAACGGCTACACCTTC.

There are a few counts of this clonotype. The J gene is TRBJ1-5, the V gene TRBV7-2; D possibly corresponds to TRBD1 (5 bases). The germline V and J ends were trimmed by 7 bases and 6 bases, with 13 bases remaining between them. Germline lookup yields CDR1 SGHTA and CDR2 FQGNSA. The CDR3 is 13 residues long. The CDR3 nucleotides are TGTGCCAGCACCTCGCAGGGAGGTCAGCCCCAGCATTTT. It encodes CASTSQGGQPQHF.

The CDR3 here is CSGTGAASTDTQYF. The CDR3 DNA reads as TGCAGCGGTACAGGAGCCGCTAGCACAGATACGCAGTATTTT. The chain recombines TRBV29-1 with TRBJ2-3, with TRBD1 as a possible D gene (5 bases). The CDR3 is 14 amino acids. The germline V and J ends were trimmed by 7 bases and 0 bases, with 14 bases remaining between them. In germline, CDR1 is SQVTM, CDR2 ANQGSEA.

The table lists this clonotype with a few counts. This sequence joins TRBV29-1 and TRBJ1-3; D unresolved. This CDR3 has 14 residues. The germline gives CDR1 SQVTM, CDR2 ANQGSEA. The germline V and J ends were trimmed by 5 bases and 0 bases, with 11 bases remaining between them. CDR3 DNA sequence: TGCAGCGTTAAGCCAGCCAGCTCTGGAAACACCATATATTTT. Protein sequence: CSVKPASSGNTIYF.

This clonotype showed up just a few times. The rearrangement joins TRBV3-1 to TRBJ2-7, with unresolved D. V dropped 1 base and J dropped 6 bases, with 7 bases sitting between them. There are 12 residues in the CDR3. CDR1 is LGHDT and CDR2 is YNNKEL in the germline V gene (reference sequence). CDR3 residues: CASSQGFSEQYF. Written as DNA, the CDR3 is TGTGCCAGCAGCCAAGGTTTTTCCGAGCAGTACTTC.

In regard to this clonotype: It may be a read error: a sequence one base away is much more abundant. This chain joins TRBV29-1 and TRBJ2-1; TRBD2 is a possible D gene (7 bases). V shed 8 bases and J shed 13 bases, with 27 bases lying between them. The CDR3 totals 14 residues. Germline V gives CDR1 SQVTM, CDR2 ANQGSEA. CDR3 sequence (DNA): TGCAGCTCCGCGTTCGGGGGGCGGCAAGAGACCCAGTTCTTC. This encodes CSSAFGGRQETQFF.

This clonotype was found a few times. The V and J genes are TRBV10-3 and TRBJ2-1; the D gene is possibly TRBD1 (7 bases). The CDR3 sequence is 13 residues long. With 6 bases removed from V and 7 bases from J, the gap between germline ends came to 13 bases. CDR1 and CDR2 from the germline V gene are ENHRY and SYGVKD. The CDR3 DNA reads TGTGCCATCAGGGCGGGACAGTATAATGAGCAGTTCTTC. Translating it yields CAIRAGQYNEQFF.

The sample holds a few counts of this clonotype. The rearrangement uses TRBV6-5 and TRBJ1-5; possibly TRBD1 for D (5 bases). V was shortened by 6 bases and J by 5 bases, with 17 bases between the two germline ends. The CDR3 extends over 15 amino acids. Germline values: CDR1 MNHEY, CDR2 SVGAGI. DNA of the CDR3: TGTGCCAGCAGGCGCAACCGGGACGGGGATCAGCCCCAGCATTTT. Protein product: CASRRNRDGDQPQHF.

The CDR3 loop is CASSLTGIGTGVDNEQFF. The CDR3 coding sequence is TGTGCCAGCAGCTTAACGGGTATCGGGACAGGGGTCGACAATGAGCAGTTCTTC. V gene TRBV7-3 combines with J gene TRBJ2-1, with 10 bases lining up with TRBD1. The ends lost 0 bases at V and 5 bases at J; junction bases unmatched: 10. CDR1 SGHTA and CDR2 FQGTGA come from the germline V gene. CDR3 length: 18 amino acids.

The chain has TRBV7-9 and TRBJ1-1; no clear D. The length of the CDR3 is 14 residues. CDR1 is SEHNR and CDR2 is FQNEAQ in the germline V gene (reference sequence). Deletions cut 5 bases from V and 6 bases from J, with 16 bases between. The CDR3 nucleotides read TGTGCCAGCAGCCCCCCGGTGTCAGTTGCTGAAGCTTTCTTT. Translated, it gives CASSPPVSVAEAFF.

This rearrangement joins TRBV5-1 to TRBJ2-2, with D uncertain. The germline V and J ends were trimmed by 4 bases and 6 bases, with 10 bases remaining between them. This CDR3 spans 13 amino acids. Germline CDR1 reads SGHRS; CDR2 reads YFSETQ. CDR3 bases: TGCGCCAGCAGCCCCAACAATCCCGGGGAGCTGTTTTTT. Translating gives CASSPNNPGELFF.

CDR3: CASFQATPYEQYF. CDR3 coding DNA: TGTGCCAGCTTCCAGGCTACCCCCTACGAGCAGTACTTC. The V and J genes are TRBV28 and TRBJ2-7; unclear D gene. The CDR3 consists of 13 residues. Trimming took off 8 bases at V and 2 bases at J, with 13 bases between the two ends. Germline V CDR1 and CDR2: MDHEN, SYDVKM.